The clone carrying this T cell receptor beta chain showed up just a few times. Different DNA sequences within this sample yield the same CDR3. These data are taken from a study of cytomegalovirus exposure and HLA in healthy donors. Germline assignment: CDR1 MGHRA and CDR2 YSYEKL. The CDR3 totals 16 residues. V lost 0 bases to trimming and J lost 0 bases, with 9 bases between them. The PCR contained 60 Vbeta and 13 Jbeta primers. Assay: immunoSEQ multiplex PCR; the TCRdb copy retains only in-frame clones and omits some. The profile shows approximately 280,000 clones, around 86% of them singletons. Specimen: PBMCs. This chain joins TRBV4-1 and TRBJ2-1, with a possible D match to TRBD2 (5 bases). The source is a man aged 35-49 years in good health and CMV-seropositive. This CDR3 is CASSQDRGGSYNEQFF. The CDR3 coding sequence is TGCGCCAGCAGCCAAGACCGAGGAGGCTCCTACAATGAGCAGTTCTTC.